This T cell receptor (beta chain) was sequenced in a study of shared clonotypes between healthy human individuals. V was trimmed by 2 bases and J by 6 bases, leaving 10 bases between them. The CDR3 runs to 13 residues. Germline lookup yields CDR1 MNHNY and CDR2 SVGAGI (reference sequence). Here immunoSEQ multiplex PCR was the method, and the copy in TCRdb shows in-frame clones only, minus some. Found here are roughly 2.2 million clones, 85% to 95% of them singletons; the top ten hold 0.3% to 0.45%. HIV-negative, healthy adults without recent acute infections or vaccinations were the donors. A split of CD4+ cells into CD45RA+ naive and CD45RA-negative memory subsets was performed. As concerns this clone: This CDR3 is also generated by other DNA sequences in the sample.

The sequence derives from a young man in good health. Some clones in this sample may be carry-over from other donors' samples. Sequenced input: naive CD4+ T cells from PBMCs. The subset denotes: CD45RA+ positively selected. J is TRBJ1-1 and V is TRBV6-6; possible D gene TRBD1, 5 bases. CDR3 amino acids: CASSYGQGAEAFF. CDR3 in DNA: TGTGCCAGCAGTTACGGTCAGGGCGCTGAAGCTTTCTTT.